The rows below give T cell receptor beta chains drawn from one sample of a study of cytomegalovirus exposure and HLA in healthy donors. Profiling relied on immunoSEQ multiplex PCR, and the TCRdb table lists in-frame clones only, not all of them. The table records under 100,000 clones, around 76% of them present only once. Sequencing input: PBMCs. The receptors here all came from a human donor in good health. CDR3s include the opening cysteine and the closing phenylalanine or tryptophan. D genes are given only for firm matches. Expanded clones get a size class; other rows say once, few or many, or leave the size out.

DNA: TGTGCCAGCAGCCAAACAGGGGGCATTAGCAATCAGCCCCAGCATTTT
CDR3: CASSQTGGISNQPQHF
size: NA
V: TRBV7-9
J: TRBJ1-5
D: TRBD1

DNA: TGTGCCAGCAGCTCAACCGGGACAGGGCGGTCAGATACGCAGTATTTT
CDR3: CASSSTGTGRSDTQYF
size: few
V: TRBV7-2
J: TRBJ2-3
D: TRBD1

DNA: TGTGCCATCAGACAGGGGGCCGTTGACACTGAAGCTTTCTTT
CDR3: CAIRQGAVDTEAFF
size: NA
V: TRBV10-3
J: TRBJ1-1
D: TRBD1

DNA: TGTGCCAGCAGCTTCCTAGCGGTCTCCTACAATGAGCAGTTCTTC
CDR3: CASSFLAVSYNEQFF
size: NA
V: TRBV28
J: TRBJ2-1
D: TRBD2

DNA: TGTGCCAGTAGTGTCACAGGCACAGATACGCAGTATTTT
CDR3: CASSVTGTDTQYF
size: NA
V: TRBV19
J: TRBJ2-3
D: NA

DNA: TGTGCCATCAGTAACCCGGGACAGGAGTCCCACGAGCAGTACTTC
CDR3: CAISNPGQESHEQYF
size: NA
V: TRBV10-3
J: TRBJ2-7
D: TRBD1

DNA: TGTGCCAGCAGCCTCGACAGGGGGCCCGGCTACACCTTC
CDR3: CASSLDRGPGYTF
size: NA
V: TRBV6-5
J: TRBJ1-2
D: TRBD1

DNA: TGTGCCAGCAGCCCCACTGTGGGACAGGGTGTAACCTTC
CDR3: CASSPTVGQGVTF
size: once
V: TRBV7-8
J: TRBJ1-2
D: TRBD1

DNA: TGCAGCGCGGGAAACACTGAAGCTTTCTTT
CDR3: CSAGNTEAFF
size: once
V: TRBV29-1
J: TRBJ1-1
D: NA

DNA: TGCGCCAGCAGCTTGTTCGGGACAGGGGACACTGAAGCTTTCTTT
CDR3: CASSLFGTGDTEAFF
size: NA
V: TRBV5-1
J: TRBJ1-1
D: TRBD1

DNA: TGTGCCATCAGAGGGACTGGGGGCTACACCTTC
CDR3: CAIRGTGGYTF
size: few
V: TRBV10-3
J: TRBJ1-2
D: NA

DNA: TGTGCCAGCAGCGTGCGGACTAGTTTTGAGCAGTTCTTC
CDR3: CASSVRTSFEQFF
size: once
V: TRBV7-8
J: TRBJ2-1
D: TRBD2

DNA: TGTGCCAGCAGCTTGGTATCGCGGACTGGAGCTTTCTTT
CDR3: CASSLVSRTGAFF
size: NA
V: TRBV5-4
J: TRBJ1-1
D: NA

DNA: TGTGCCAGCAGCTTTAGAGTGGGGGTAGCGGATTCACCCCTCCACTTT
CDR3: CASSFRVGVADSPLHF
size: NA
V: TRBV5-6
J: TRBJ1-6
D: NA

DNA: TGTGCCAGTAGTAGGGACCCTCCCGGACTAGCGGGAGCCTACGAGCAGTACTTC
CDR3: CASSRDPPGLAGAYEQYF
size: NA
V: TRBV19
J: TRBJ2-7
D: TRBD2

DNA: TGTGCCAGCTCACCGCAACAGGGGAGTTTGATGAACACTGAAGCTTTCTTT
CDR3: CASSPQQGSLMNTEAFF
size: NA
V: TRBV18
J: TRBJ1-1
D: TRBD1

DNA: TGTGCCAGCAGCAAGGCGGGGGTTGGGGCCAACGTCCTGACTTTC
CDR3: CASSKAGVGANVLTF
size: NA
V: TRBV11-2
J: TRBJ2-6
D: TRBD2

DNA: TGTGCCAGCCGCAGGGACAACTACGAGCAGTACTTC
CDR3: CASRRDNYEQYF
size: medium-sized
V: TRBV6-5
J: TRBJ2-7
D: NA

DNA: TGTGCCAGTAGTATAGGGCAGGGAAGGGTTAGAGGCACTGAAGCTTTCTTT
CDR3: CASSIGQGRVRGTEAFF
size: few
V: TRBV19
J: TRBJ1-1
D: NA

DNA: TGCGCCAGCAGCCAAGAGGGACCCGGTGGGGGGATATACGAGCAGTACTTC
CDR3: CASSQEGPGGGIYEQYF
size: NA
V: TRBV4-3
J: TRBJ2-7
D: NA

DNA: TGTGCCAGCACGGAGGGCAGAACCCGGGGCGAGCAGTACTTC
CDR3: CASTEGRTRGEQYF
size: NA
V: TRBV2
J: TRBJ2-7
D: NA

DNA: TGTGCCAGCAGCCAAGATAGCCTAGCGGGGAGTCACACCGGGGAGCTGTTTTTT
CDR3: CASSQDSLAGSHTGELFF
size: NA
V: TRBV4-2
J: TRBJ2-2
D: TRBD2

DNA: TGTGCCAGCAGCCATCAAGAGACCCAGTACTTC
CDR3: CASSHQETQYF
size: NA
V: TRBV6-6
J: TRBJ2-5
D: NA

DNA: TGCGCCAGCAGCCGTAGGGACTATGGCTATGGCTACACCTTC
CDR3: CASSRRDYGYGYTF
size: few
V: TRBV4-1
J: TRBJ1-2
D: NA

DNA: TGTGCCAGCAGTGAAACAGGGCTTAATCAGCCCCAGCATTTT
CDR3: CASSETGLNQPQHF
size: NA
V: TRBV25-1
J: TRBJ1-5
D: NA

DNA: TGTGCCAGCAGCTCGGACAGGGGGAACACTGAAGCTTTCTTT
CDR3: CASSSDRGNTEAFF
size: NA
V: TRBV7-2
J: TRBJ1-1
D: TRBD1

DNA: TGTGCTAGTAGTATGTGGACTAGCGGGGGGCAAGAGACCCAGTACTTC
CDR3: CASSMWTSGGQETQYF
size: NA
V: TRBV19
J: TRBJ2-5
D: TRBD2

DNA: TGTGCCAGCGGACTAGCGGGGAACACAGATACGCAGTATTTT
CDR3: CASGLAGNTDTQYF
size: NA
V: TRBV7-2
J: TRBJ2-3
D: TRBD2

DNA: TGTGCCTGGAGCCACAGGGGGCGTGAGGAGAAGGGAGCTTTCTTT
CDR3: CAWSHRGREEKGAFF
size: few
V: TRBV30
J: TRBJ1-1
D: TRBD1

DNA: TGTGCCAGCAGGGACGGGGGCACTGAAGCTTTCTTT
CDR3: CASRDGGTEAFF
size: many
V: TRBV25-1
J: TRBJ1-1
D: NA

DNA: TGTGCCAGCTCACCGAGACGTAGACAGGGGGTAGATTCACCCCTCCACTTT
CDR3: CASSPRRRQGVDSPLHF
size: NA
V: TRBV18
J: TRBJ1-6
D: TRBD1

DNA: TGTGCCAGCAGCGTCAAAGCGGGAGAACGGCAGTACTTC
CDR3: CASSVKAGERQYF
size: NA
V: TRBV7-9
J: TRBJ2-7
D: TRBD2

DNA: TGTGCCAGCAGCCAGGACCGGGACAGGAAGGTGTACGAGCAGTACTTC
CDR3: CASSQDRDRKVYEQYF
size: NA
V: TRBV7-2
J: TRBJ2-7
D: TRBD1

DNA: TGTGCCAGTAGTATGTGGACTAGCGGGGGGCAAGAGACCCAGTACTTC
CDR3: CASSMWTSGGQETQYF
size: NA
V: TRBV19
J: TRBJ2-5
D: TRBD2

DNA: TGTGCCAGCAGCCTATCCGGGACAGCCTACGAGCAGTACTTC
CDR3: CASSLSGTAYEQYF
size: NA
V: TRBV5-6
J: TRBJ2-7
D: TRBD1

DNA: TGTGCCAGCAGCCCATACGGGATGAACACTGAAGCTTTCTTT
CDR3: CASSPYGMNTEAFF
size: NA
V: TRBV7-9
J: TRBJ1-1
D: NA

DNA: TGTGCCAGCAGATACGGGACTAGTACATCCTACGAGCAGTACTTC
CDR3: CASRYGTSTSYEQYF
size: NA
V: TRBV2
J: TRBJ2-7
D: TRBD2

DNA: TGTGCCAGCAGCTCTAGACTAACCGCACCCAGCAATCAGCCCCAGCATTTT
CDR3: CASSSRLTAPSNQPQHF
size: NA
V: TRBV5-5
J: TRBJ1-5
D: NA

DNA: TGTGCCAGTAGTAGGGGACAGTACTATGGCTACACCTTC
CDR3: CASSRGQYYGYTF
size: NA
V: TRBV19
J: TRBJ1-2
D: TRBD1

DNA: TGTGCTAGTGGTTTGGGACTAGATTCCTACAATGAGCAGTTCTTC
CDR3: CASGLGLDSYNEQFF
size: NA
V: TRBV12-5
J: TRBJ2-1
D: NA

DNA: TGCGCCAGCAGCTTGGGGAGTGACAGGCCGAATGAAAAACTGTTTTTT
CDR3: CASSLGSDRPNEKLFF
size: few
V: TRBV5-1
J: TRBJ1-4
D: NA

DNA: TGTGCCAGCAAACGACAGGGTGGCACAGATACGCAGTATTTT
CDR3: CASKRQGGTDTQYF
size: NA
V: TRBV6-5
J: TRBJ2-3
D: TRBD1

DNA: TGTGCCAGTAGCCGAGGACAGGCTTATAGCAATCAGCCCCAGCATTTT
CDR3: CASSRGQAYSNQPQHF
size: many
V: TRBV19
J: TRBJ1-5
D: TRBD1

DNA: TGTGCCAGCAGCGTAGGGCCGGAGGGCTCTGGAAACACCATATATTTT
CDR3: CASSVGPEGSGNTIYF
size: once
V: TRBV9
J: TRBJ1-3
D: NA

DNA: TGCGCCAGCAGTAAGGGGCAGTTAAACACTGAAGCTTTCTTT
CDR3: CASSKGQLNTEAFF
size: once
V: TRBV5-1
J: TRBJ1-1
D: NA

DNA: TGCGCCAGCAGCCAAGATGGGCTGGGCTCCTACAATGAGCAGTTCTTC
CDR3: CASSQDGLGSYNEQFF
size: NA
V: TRBV4-3
J: TRBJ2-1
D: NA

DNA: TGTGCCAGCAGCTTTCTCGGTCTAATGAACACTGAAGCTTTCTTT
CDR3: CASSFLGLMNTEAFF
size: NA
V: TRBV5-8
J: TRBJ1-1
D: NA

DNA: TGTGCCTGCTCTAGCGGAGCGGGGGGCCCTCAAGAGACCCAGTACTTC
CDR3: CACSSGAGGPQETQYF
size: NA
V: TRBV18
J: TRBJ2-5
D: TRBD2

DNA: TGTGCCAGCAGTGAAGGCCTCGGAGATACGCAGTATTTT
CDR3: CASSEGLGDTQYF
size: NA
V: TRBV2
J: TRBJ2-3
D: NA

DNA: TGTGCCAGCAGGTACAGGGGGGAGGGGGCTTTCTTT
CDR3: CASRYRGEGAFF
size: many
V: TRBV6-1
J: TRBJ1-1
D: TRBD1

DNA: TGCAGCGTTGGGGGACTAGCGGGGGGAGGCTCAGATACGCAGTATTTT
CDR3: CSVGGLAGGGSDTQYF
size: NA
V: TRBV29-1
J: TRBJ2-3
D: TRBD2